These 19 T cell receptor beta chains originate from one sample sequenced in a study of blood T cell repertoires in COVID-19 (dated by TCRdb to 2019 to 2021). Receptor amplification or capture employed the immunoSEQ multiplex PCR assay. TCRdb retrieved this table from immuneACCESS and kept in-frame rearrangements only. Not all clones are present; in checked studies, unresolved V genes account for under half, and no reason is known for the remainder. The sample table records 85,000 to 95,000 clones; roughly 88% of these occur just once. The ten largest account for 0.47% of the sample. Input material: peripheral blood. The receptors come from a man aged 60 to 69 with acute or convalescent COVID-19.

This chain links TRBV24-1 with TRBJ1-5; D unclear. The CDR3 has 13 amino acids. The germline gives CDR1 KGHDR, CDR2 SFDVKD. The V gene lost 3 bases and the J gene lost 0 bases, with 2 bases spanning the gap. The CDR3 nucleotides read TGTGCCACCAGTGATCATAGCAATCAGCCCCAGCATTTT. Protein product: CATSDHSNQPQHF.

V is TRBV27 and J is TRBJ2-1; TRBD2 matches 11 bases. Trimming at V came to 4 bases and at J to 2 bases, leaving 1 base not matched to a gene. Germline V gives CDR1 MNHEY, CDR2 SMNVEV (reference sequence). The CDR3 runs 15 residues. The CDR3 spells CASSWGLAAYNEQFF. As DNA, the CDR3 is TGTGCCAGCAGTTGGGGACTAGCGGCCTACAATGAGCAGTTCTTC.

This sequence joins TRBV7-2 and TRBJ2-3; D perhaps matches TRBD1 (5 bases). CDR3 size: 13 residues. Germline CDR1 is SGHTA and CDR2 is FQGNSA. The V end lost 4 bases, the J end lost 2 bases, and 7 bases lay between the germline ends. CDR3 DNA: TGTGCCAGCAGCTCCAGGGTCACAGATACGCAGTATTTT. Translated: CASSSRVTDTQYF.

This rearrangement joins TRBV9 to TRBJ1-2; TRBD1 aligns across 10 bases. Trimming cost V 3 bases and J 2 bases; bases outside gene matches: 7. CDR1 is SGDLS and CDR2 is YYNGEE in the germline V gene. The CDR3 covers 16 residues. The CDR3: CASSAQTGGVNYGYTF. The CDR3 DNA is TGTGCCAGCAGCGCACAGACAGGGGGCGTGAACTATGGCTACACCTTC.

CDR3 nucleotide sequence: TGTGCCAGTAGCCCGACAGGGGACGGACAGCCCCAGCATTTT. Protein product: CASSPTGDGQPQHF. The chain links TRBV19 to TRBJ1-5; 8 bases match TRBD1. J was trimmed by 7 bases and V by 6 bases; bases with no gene match: 8. Germline CDR1 LNHDA, CDR2 SQIVND (reference sequence). The CDR3 has 14 amino acids.

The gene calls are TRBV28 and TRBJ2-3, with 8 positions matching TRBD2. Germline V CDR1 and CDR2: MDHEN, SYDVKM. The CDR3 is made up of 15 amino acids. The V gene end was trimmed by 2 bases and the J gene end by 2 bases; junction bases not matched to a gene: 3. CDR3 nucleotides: TGTGCCAGCAGTTTAACTAGCGGATACACAGATACGCAGTATTTT. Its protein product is CASSLTSGYTDTQYF. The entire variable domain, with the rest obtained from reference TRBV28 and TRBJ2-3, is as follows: DVKVTQSSRYLVKRTGEKVFLECVQDMDHENMFWYRQDPGLGLRLIYFSYDVKMKEKGDIPEGYSVSREKKERFSLILESASTNQTSMYLCASSLTSGYTDTQYFGPGTRLTVL.

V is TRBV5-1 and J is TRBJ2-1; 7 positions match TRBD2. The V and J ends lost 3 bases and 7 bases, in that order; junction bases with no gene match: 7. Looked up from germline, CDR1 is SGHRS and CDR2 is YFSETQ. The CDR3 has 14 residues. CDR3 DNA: TGCGCCAGCAGCTACGTGGGGGGGTCAAATGAGCAGTTCTTC. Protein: CASSYVGGSNEQFF.

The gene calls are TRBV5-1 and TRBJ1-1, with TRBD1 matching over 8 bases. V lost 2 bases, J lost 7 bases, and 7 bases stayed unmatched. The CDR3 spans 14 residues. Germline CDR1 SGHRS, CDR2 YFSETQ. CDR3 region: CASSFQGARDEAFF. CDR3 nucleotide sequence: TGCGCCAGCAGCTTTCAGGGGGCGAGGGATGAAGCTTTCTTT. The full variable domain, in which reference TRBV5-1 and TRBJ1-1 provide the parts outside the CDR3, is KAGVTQTPRYLIKTRGQQVTLSCSPISGHRSVSWYQQTPGQGLQFLFEYFSETQRNKGNFPGRFSGRQFSNSRSEMNVSTLELGDSALYLCASSFQGARDEAFFGQGTRLTVV.

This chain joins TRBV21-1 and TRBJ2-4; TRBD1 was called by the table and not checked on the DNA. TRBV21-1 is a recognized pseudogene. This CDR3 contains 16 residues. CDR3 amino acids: CASSKHGKDRLNIQYF. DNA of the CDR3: TGTGCCAGCAGCAAACATGGAAAGGACAGGCTAAACATTCAGTACTTC.

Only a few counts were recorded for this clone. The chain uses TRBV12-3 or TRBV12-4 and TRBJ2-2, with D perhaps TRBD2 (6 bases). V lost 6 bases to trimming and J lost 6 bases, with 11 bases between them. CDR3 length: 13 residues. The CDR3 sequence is CASSRGYPGELFF. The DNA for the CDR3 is TGTGCCAGCAGCCGGGGGTACCCCGGGGAGCTGTTTTTT.

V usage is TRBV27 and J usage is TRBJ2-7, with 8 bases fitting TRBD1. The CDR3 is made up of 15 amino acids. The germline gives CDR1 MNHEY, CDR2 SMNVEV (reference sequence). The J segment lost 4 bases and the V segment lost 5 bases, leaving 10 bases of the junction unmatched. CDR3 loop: CASSPPRQGIYEQYF. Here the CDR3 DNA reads TGTGCCAGCAGTCCCCCAAGACAGGGGATTTACGAGCAGTACTTC.

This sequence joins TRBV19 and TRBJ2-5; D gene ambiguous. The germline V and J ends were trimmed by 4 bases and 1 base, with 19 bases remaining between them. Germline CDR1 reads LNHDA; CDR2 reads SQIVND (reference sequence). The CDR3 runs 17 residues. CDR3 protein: CASSTTPNHATQETQYF. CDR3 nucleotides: TGTGCCAGTAGTACCACCCCTAACCACGCTACCCAAGAGACCCAGTACTTC.

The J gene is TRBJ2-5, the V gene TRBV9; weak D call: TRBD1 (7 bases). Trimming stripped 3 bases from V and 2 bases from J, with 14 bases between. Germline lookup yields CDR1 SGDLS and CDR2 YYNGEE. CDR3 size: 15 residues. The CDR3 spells CASSGLQGRQETQYF. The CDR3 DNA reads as TGTGCCAGCAGCGGATTACAGGGGAGGCAAGAGACCCAGTACTTC.

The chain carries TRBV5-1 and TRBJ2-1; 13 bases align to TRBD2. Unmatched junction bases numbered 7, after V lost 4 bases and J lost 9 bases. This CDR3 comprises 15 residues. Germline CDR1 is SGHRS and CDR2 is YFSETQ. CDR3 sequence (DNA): TGCGCCAGCAGCACGACTAGCGGGAGGACGACTGAGCAGTTCTTC. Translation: CASSTTSGRTTEQFF.

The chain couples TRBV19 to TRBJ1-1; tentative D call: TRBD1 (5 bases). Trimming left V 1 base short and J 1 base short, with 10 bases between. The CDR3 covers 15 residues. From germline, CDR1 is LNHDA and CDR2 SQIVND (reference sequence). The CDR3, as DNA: TGTGCCAGTAGTATAGGGACACTGAGGAACACTGAAGCTTTCTTT. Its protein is CASSIGTLRNTEAFF.

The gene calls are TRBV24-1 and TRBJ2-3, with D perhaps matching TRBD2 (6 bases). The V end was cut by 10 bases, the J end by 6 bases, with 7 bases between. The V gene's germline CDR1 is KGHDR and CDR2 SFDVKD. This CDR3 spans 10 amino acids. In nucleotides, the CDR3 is TGTGCCACTGGGGGGGATACGCAGTATTTT. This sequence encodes CATGGDTQYF.

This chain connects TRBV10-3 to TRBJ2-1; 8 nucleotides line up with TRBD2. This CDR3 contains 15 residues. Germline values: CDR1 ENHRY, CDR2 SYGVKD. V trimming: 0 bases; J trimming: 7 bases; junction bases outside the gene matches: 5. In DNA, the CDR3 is TGTGCCATCAGTGAGTCGGGCGGGAGGTCAAATGAGCAGTTCTTC. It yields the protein CAISESGGRSNEQFF.

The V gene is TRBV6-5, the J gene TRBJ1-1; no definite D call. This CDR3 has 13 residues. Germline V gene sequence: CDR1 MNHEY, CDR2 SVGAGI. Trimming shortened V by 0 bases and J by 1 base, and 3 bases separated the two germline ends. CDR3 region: CASSYSRNTEAFF. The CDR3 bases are TGTGCCAGCAGTTACTCGCGGAACACTGAAGCTTTCTTT.

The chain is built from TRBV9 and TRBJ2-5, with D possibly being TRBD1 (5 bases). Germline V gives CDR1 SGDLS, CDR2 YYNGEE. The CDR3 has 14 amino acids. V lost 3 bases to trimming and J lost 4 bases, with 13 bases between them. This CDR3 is CASSGPRVGETQYF. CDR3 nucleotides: TGTGCCAGCAGCGGGCCCAGGGTCGGAGAGACCCAGTACTTC.